The rows below give T cell receptor beta chains drawn from one sample of a study of OX40 agonist ivuxolimab in advanced cancers. Data came from immunoSEQ multiplex PCR; TCRdb stores just in-frame clones and leaves some out. The table has 80,000 to 100,000 clones, 70% to 90% seen once. Sequencing was performed on CD4+ or CD8+ T cells sorted from blood, taken in a trial of the OX40 agonist ivuxolimab. These receptor sequences come from an adult with an advanced solid tumor such as melanoma, head and neck, liver or kidney cancer. Each CDR3 is given with its conserved first and last residue.

J: TRBJ2-2
length: 13
V: TRBV19
CDR3: CASTPAYPGELFF

J: TRBJ2-3
length: 15
V: TRBV19
CDR3: CASSIAAGGGDTQYF

J: TRBJ1-1
length: 14
V: TRBV7-9
CDR3: CASSLQQGPEQAFF

J: TRBJ2-2
length: 16
V: TRBV19
CDR3: CASHPGLAGVGGELFF

J: TRBJ1-4
length: 14
V: TRBV29-1
CDR3: CSVQETRRLEKLFF

J: TRBJ2-7
length: 13
V: TRBV10-3
CDR3: CAISVIEFSEQYF

J: TRBJ1-5
length: 14
V: TRBV28
CDR3: CASGGHGSNQPQHF

J: TRBJ2-5
length: 15
V: TRBV5-6
CDR3: CASTWLAQEGEAQYF

J: TRBJ1-2
length: 17
V: TRBV4-2
CDR3: CASTTSYFTGGGYGYTF

J: TRBJ2-5
length: 16
V: TRBV9
CDR3: CASSVQGLARQETQYF

J: TRBJ1-4
length: 15
V: TRBV10-2
CDR3: CASSDVQGSWEKLFF

J: TRBJ2-7
length: 14
V: TRBV7-9
CDR3: CASSPRRNPYEQYF

J: TRBJ2-6
length: 18
V: TRBV19
CDR3: CASSPQGPPLAGANVLTF

J: TRBJ1-2
length: 14
V: TRBV10-1
CDR3: CASSPGTGPYGYTF

J: TRBJ1-1
length: 13
V: TRBV18
CDR3: CASSPGTGLEAFF

J: TRBJ1-5
length: 16
V: TRBV27
CDR3: CASSLSGTPRGQPQHF

J: TRBJ2-4
length: 15
V: TRBV6-5
CDR3: CASSYTRVGKNIQYF

J: TRBJ2-1
length: 12
V: TRBV28
CDR3: CASGERDVEQFF